This T cell receptor (beta chain) was profiled in a study of CD8 T cells in Susac syndrome. General observations from the study: Clonal CD8+ expansion in Susac was highest in TEMRA cells and active patients. Across the total CD8+ repertoires, over 15 Susac-specific public clones were detected, and across the CD8+ TEMRA repertoires, four or five such clones were detected.

In blood CD8+ and CD4+ T cells, TCR beta underwent sequencing. Germline V CDR1 and CDR2: GTSNPN, SVGIG (reference sequence). This CDR3 has 18 residues. V dropped 7 bases and J dropped 4; count of bases not matched to a gene: 15. Comments on this clonotype: Its antigen remains unidentified.

RNA, at about 0.45 to 1 ug, was reverse transcribed with random hexamers. The CDR3 of TCR beta was amplified by immunoSEQ multiplex PCR across 54 Vbeta and 13 Jbeta. TCRdb re-analysed the immunoSEQ multiplex PCR reads in MiXCR, keeping a single row per CDR3 protein. The profile shows about 120,000 distinct CDR3 sequences, about 94% of them singletons. This sequence was found in a human donor with Susac syndrome. Sequences were obtained from CD8+ T cells from PBMCs. V gene TRBV30 combines with J gene TRBJ2-1; 14 positions match TRBD2. The CDR3 protein is CALDGTSGRGYSYNEQFF. The CDR3 DNA reads TGTGCCTTAGACGGGACTAGCGGGAGAGGGTATTCGTACAATGAGCAGTTCTTC.